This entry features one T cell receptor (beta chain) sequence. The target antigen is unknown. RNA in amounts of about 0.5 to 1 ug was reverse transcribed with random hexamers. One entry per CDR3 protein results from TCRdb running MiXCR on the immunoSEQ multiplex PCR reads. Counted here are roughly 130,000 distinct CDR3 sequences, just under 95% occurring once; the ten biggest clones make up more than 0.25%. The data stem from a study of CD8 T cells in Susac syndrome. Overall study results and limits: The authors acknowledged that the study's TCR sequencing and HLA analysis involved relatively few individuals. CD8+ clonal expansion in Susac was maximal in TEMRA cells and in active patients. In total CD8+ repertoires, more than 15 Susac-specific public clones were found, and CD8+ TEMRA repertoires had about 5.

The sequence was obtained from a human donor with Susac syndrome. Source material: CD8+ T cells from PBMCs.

CDR3 sequence reads: CSARVGADTQYF. The CDR3 coding sequence is TGCAGTGCTAGAGTGGGGGCAGATACGCAGTATTTT. The chain employs TRBV20-1 and TRBJ2-3; D assignment may be TRBD1 or TRBD2 (5 bases each). The germline CDR1 and CDR2 sequences are DFQATT and SNEGSKA (reference sequence). Trimming left V 1 base short and J 4 bases short, with 6 bases between. This CDR3 has 12 amino acids.